This TCR beta chain derives from a study of cytomegalovirus exposure and HLA in healthy donors. CDR3 length: 21 amino acids. Germline lookup yields CDR1 LGHNA and CDR2 YNFKEQ. Trimming removed 0 bases from V and 0 bases from J; junction bases left unmatched: 13. Remarks on this clone: The antigen remains unidentified.

This table comes from immunoSEQ multiplex PCR, and its TCRdb copy is limited to in-frame clones, with some not included. In the table there are roughly 190,000 clones, approximately 85% of which are singletons. Whole-study findings and limits: A later analysis found first-cohort TCR clusters tended to co-occur in the approximately 110 validation repertoires. Reports indicated that the classifier achieved high specificity and sensitivity in diagnosing cytomegalovirus status. A few chains tied to CMV proved CMV antigen-specific in vitro. Altogether, 150 or so TCR beta chains were recorded as cytomegalovirus-associated.

The chain uses TRBV4-2 and TRBJ2-1, with TRBD2 matching over 11 bases. This TCR was sampled from a woman between 18 and 29 years old in good health and CMV-seronegative. The sequenced sample consisted of PBMCs. The CDR3 spells CASSQELASGGLLSSYNEQFF. The CDR3 nucleotides read TGTGCCAGCAGCCAAGAGCTGGCTAGCGGGGGGCTCCTGAGCTCCTACAATGAGCAGTTCTTC.